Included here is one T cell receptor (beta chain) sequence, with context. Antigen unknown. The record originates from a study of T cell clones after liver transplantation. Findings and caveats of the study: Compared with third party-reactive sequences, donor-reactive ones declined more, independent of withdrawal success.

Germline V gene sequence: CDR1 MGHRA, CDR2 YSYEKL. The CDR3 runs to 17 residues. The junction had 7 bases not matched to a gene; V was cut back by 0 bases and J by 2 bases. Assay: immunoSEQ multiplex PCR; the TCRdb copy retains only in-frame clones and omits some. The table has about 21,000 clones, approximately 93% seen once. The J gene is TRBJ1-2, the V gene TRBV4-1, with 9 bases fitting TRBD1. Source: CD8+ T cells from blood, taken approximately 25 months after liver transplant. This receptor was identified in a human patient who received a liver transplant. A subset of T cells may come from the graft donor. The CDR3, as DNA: TGCGCCAGCAGCCAAGATAGTCGTGGGACAGGGAACTATGGCTACACCTTC. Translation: CASSQDSRGTGNYGYTF.